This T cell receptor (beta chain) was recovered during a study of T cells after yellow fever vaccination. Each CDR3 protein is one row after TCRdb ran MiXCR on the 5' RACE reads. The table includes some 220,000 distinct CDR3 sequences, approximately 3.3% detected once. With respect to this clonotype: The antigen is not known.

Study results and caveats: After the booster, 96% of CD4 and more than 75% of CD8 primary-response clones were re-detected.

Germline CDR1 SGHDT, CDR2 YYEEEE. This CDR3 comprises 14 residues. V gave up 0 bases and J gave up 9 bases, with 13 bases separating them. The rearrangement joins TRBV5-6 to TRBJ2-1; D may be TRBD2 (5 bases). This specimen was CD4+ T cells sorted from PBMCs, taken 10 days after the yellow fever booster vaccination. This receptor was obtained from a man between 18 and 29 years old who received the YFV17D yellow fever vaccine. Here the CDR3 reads CASSLGATSFEQFF. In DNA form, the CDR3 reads TGTGCCAGCAGCTTGGGGGCCACTAGTTTTGAGCAGTTCTTC.